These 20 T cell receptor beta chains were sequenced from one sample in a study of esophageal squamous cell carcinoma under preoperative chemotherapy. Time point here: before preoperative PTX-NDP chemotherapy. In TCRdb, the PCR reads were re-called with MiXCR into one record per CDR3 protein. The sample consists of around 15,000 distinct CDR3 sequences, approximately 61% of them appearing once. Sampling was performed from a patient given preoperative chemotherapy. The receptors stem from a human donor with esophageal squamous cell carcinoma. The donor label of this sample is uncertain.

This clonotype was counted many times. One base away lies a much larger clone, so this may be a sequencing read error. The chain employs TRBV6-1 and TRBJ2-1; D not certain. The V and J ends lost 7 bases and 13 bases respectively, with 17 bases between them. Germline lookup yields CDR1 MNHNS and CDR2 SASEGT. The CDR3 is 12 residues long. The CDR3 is CASTPLTETQFF. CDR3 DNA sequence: TGTGCCAGCACACCTCTCACAGAGACCCAGTTCTTC.

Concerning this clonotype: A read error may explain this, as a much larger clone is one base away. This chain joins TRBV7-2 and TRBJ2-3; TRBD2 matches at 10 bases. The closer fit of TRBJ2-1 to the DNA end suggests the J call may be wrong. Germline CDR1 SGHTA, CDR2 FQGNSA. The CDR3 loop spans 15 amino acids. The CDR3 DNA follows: TGTGCCAGCAGCTTAGTCGCTAGCGGGAGCTACGAGCAGTTCTTC. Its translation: CASSLVASGSYEQFF.

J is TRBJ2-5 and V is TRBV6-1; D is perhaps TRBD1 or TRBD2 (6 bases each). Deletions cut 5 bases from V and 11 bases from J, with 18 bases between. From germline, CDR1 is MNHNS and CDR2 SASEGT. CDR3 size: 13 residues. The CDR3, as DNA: TGTGCCAGCAGTAGGACAGCGGGCAATGAGCAGTACTTC. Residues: CASSRTAGNEQYF.

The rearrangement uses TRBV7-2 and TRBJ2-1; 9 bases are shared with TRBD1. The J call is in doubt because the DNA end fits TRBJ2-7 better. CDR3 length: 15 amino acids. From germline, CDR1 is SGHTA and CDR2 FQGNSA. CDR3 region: CASSHRRDRAYEQYF. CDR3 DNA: TGTGCCAGCAGCCACAGGAGGGACAGGGCCTACGAGCAGTACTTC.

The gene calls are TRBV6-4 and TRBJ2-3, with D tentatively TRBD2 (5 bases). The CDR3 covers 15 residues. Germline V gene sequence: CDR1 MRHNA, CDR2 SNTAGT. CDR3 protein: CGRVSGSHGKDTQYF. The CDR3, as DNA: TGTGGCCGCGTTTCGGGGTCGCATGGAAAAGACACGCAGTATTTT.

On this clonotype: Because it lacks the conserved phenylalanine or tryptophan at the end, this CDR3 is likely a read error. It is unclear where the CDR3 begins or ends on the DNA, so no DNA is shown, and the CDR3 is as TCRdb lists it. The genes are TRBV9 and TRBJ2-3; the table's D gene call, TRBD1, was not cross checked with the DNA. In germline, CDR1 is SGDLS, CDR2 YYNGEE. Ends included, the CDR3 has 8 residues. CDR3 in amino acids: CRDRFHCV.

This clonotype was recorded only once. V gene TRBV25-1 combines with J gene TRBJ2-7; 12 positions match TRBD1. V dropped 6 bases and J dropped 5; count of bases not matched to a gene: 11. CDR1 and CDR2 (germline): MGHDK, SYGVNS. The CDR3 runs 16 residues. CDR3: CASRDDGGQGADEQYF. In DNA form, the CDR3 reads TGTGCCAGCAGGGACGACGGGGGACAGGGGGCGGACGAGCAGTACTTC.

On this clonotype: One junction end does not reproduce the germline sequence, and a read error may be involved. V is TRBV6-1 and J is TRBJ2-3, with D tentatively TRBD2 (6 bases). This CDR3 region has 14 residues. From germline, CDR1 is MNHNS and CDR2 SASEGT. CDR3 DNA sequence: TGTGCGGGCAGTGACGGGGGTGACCCAGAGACGCAGTATTTC. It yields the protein CAGSDGGDPETQYF.

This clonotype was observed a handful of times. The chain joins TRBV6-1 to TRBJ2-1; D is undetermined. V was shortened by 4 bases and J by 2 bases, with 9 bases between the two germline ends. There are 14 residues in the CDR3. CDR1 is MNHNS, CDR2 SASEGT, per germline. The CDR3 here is CASSGSETYNEQFF. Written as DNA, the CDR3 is TGTGCCAGCAGTGGGAGTGAAACCTACAATGAGCAGTTCTTC.

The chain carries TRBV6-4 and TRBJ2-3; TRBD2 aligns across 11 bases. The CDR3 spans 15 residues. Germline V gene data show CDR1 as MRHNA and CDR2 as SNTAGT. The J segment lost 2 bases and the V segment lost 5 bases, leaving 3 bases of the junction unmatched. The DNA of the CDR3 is TGTGCCAGCAGTAGGACTAGCGGGCACACAGATACGCAGTATTTT. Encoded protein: CASSRTSGHTDTQYF.

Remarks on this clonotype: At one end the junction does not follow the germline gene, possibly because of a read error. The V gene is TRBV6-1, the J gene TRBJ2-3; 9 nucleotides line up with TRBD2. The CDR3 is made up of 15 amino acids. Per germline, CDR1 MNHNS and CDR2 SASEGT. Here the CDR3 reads CARGRGGGRAETQYF. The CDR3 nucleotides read TGTGCCAGGGGGCGGGGGGGCGGGAGGGCAGAGACGCAGTATTTC.

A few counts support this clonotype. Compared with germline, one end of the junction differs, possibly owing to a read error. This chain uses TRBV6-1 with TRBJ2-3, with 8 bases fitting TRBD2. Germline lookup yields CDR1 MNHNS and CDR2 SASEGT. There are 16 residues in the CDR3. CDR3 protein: CASGRNGGGGAETQYF. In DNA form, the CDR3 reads TGTGCCAGCGGGCGCAACGGGGGGGGTGGGGCAGAGACGCAGTATTTT.

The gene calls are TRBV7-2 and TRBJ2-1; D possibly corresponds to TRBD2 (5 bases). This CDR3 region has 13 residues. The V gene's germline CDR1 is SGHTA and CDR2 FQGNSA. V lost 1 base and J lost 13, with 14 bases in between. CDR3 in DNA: TGTGCCAGCAGCTTAGGGGTGTGGGAGACCCAGTTCTTC. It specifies CASSLGVWETQFF.

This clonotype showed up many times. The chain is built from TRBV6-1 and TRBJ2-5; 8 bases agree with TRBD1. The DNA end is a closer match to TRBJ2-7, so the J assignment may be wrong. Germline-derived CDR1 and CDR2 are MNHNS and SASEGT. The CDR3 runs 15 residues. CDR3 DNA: TGTGCCAGCAGTGAAGGGACAGGGAGCTCCTACGAGCAGTACTTC. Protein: CASSEGTGSSYEQYF.

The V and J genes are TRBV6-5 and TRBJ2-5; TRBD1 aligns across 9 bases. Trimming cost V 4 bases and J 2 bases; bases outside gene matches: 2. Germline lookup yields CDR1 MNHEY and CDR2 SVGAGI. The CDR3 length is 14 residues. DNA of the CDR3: TGTGCCAGCAGTTCCGGACAGGGGCAAGAGACCCAGTACTTC. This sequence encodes CASSSGQGQETQYF.

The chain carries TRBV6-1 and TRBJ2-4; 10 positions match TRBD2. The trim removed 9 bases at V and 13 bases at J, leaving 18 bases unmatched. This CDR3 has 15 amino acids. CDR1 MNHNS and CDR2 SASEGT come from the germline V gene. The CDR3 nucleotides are TGTGCCAGGGGTGAAGCGGGGGGGGGCCACGAGACGCAGTACTTC. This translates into CARGEAGGGHETQYF.

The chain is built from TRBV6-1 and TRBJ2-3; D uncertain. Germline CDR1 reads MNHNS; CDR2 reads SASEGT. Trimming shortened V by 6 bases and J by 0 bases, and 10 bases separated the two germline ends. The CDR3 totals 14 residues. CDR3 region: CASSQALSTDTQYF. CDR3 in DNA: TGTGCCAGCAGCCAGGCTCTCAGCACAGATACGCAGTATTTT.

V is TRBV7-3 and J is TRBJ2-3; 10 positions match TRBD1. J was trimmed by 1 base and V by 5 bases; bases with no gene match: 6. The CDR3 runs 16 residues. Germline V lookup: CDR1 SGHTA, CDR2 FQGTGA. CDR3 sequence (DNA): TGTGCCAGCAGCCCGAGCGGGACAGGGGGCACAGATACGCAGTATTTT. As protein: CASSPSGTGGTDTQYF. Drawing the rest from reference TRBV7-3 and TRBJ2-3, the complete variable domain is GAGVSQTPSNKVTEKGKYVELRCDPISGHTALYWYRQSLGQGPEFLIYFQGTGAADDSGLPNDRFFAVRPEGSVSTLKIQRTERGDSAVYLCASSPSGTGGTDTQYFGPGTRLTVL.

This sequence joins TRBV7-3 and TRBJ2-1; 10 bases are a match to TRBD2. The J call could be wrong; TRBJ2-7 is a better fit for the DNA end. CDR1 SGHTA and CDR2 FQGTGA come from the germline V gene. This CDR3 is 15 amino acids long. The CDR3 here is CASSSPGLAINEQYF. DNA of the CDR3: TGTGCCAGCAGTTCACCGGGACTAGCGATCAATGAGCAGTACTTC.

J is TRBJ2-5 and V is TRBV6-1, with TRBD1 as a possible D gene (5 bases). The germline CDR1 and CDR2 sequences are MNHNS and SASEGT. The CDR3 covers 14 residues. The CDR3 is CAGRGARDRETQYF. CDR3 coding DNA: TGTGCGGGGCGTGGGGCGAGAGACCGAGAGACCCAGTACTTC.